Following are 7 T cell receptor beta chains from one sample sequenced in a study of T cells in Graves' hyperthyroidism and ophthalmopathy. TCR beta CDR3 regions were amplified from RNA. With the HTBI primer set, the TCR CDR3 went through a first round of RT-PCR. TCRdb ran MiXCR on the multiplex PCR reads and lists one entry per CDR3 protein. The table includes roughly 500,000 distinct CDR3 sequences, just over 45% detected once. The sequencing sample was made of peripheral blood or thyroid tissue (not recorded which). All receptors derive from an adult woman with Graves' disease, either hyperthyroidism or ophthalmopathy (not recorded which).

This clonotype was picked up many times. The chain combines TRBV7-8 with TRBJ1-4; possibly TRBD1 for D (5 bases). Germline values: CDR1 SGHVS, CDR2 FQNEAQ. The CDR3 covers 16 residues. V gave up 4 bases and J gave up 7 bases, with 19 bases separating them. CDR3 nucleotide sequence: TGTGCCAGCAGCTCCTTTTCCGGCAGGGAGGGTGAAAAACTGTTTTTT. Encoded protein: CASSSFSGREGEKLFF.

This clonotype was found many times. V is TRBV19 and J is TRBJ1-1; D may be TRBD1 (5 bases). V lost 4 bases and J lost 10, with 19 bases in between. The CDR3 length is 14 residues. Per germline, CDR1 LNHDA and CDR2 SQIVND (reference sequence). The CDR3: CASSNAGTVLGAFF. CDR3 DNA: TGTGCCAGTAGTAACGCCGGGACCGTACTAGGAGCTTTCTTT.

The chain recombines TRBV7-2 with TRBJ2-7; TRBD2 agrees at 7 bases. Germline-derived CDR1 and CDR2 are SGHTA and FQGNSA. The CDR3 covers 15 residues. J lost 6 bases, V lost 5 bases, and 13 bases had no gene match. DNA for the CDR3: TGTGCCAGCAGCCCACCGGGACTAAGCCCTACCGAGCAGTACTTC. As protein: CASSPPGLSPTEQYF.

This clonotype came up many times. The chain couples TRBV27 to TRBJ1-2, with D maybe TRBD1 (5 bases). V shed 4 bases and J shed 2 bases, with 11 bases lying between them. Germline V gene sequence: CDR1 MNHEY, CDR2 SMNVEV (reference sequence). This CDR3 region has 14 residues. The CDR3 reads CASSSYRTNYGYTF. The CDR3 DNA reads as TGTGCCAGCAGTTCGTACAGGACAAACTATGGCTACACCTTC.

This clonotype was counted ten times or more. The rearrangement uses TRBV10-2 and TRBJ2-7; D call uncertain. The germline V gene encodes CDR1 WSHSY and CDR2 SAAADI. This CDR3 comprises 10 residues. V was clipped by 8 bases and J by 5 bases, with 7 bases between them. CDR3 loop: CASRFNEQYF. In DNA form, the CDR3 reads TGCGCCAGCCGTTTTAACGAGCAGTACTTC.

As for this clonotype: Relative to the germline gene, one junction end is altered; a read error may explain this. The V gene is TRBV19, the J gene TRBJ1-6; D gene ambiguous. Germline CDR1 reads LNHDA; CDR2 reads SQIVND (reference sequence). The CDR3 consists of 11 residues. The CDR3 DNA is TGTGCCGGTAGTATGGTGTCACCCCTCCACTTT. Its protein product is CAGSMVSPLHF.

This clonotype was counted ten times or more. The rearrangement joins TRBV14 to TRBJ1-2; TRBD1 aligns across 8 bases. The CDR3 length is 13 residues. The germline gives CDR1 SGHDN, CDR2 FVKESK. Trimming at V came to 8 bases and at J to 6 bases, leaving 8 bases not matched to a gene. DNA for the CDR3: TGTGCCAGCGGACAGGGACCGCGGAATGGCTACACCTTC. Protein product: CASGQGPRNGYTF. The variable domain in full, completed from reference TRBV14 and TRBJ1-2, reads EAGVTQFPSHSVIEKGQTVTLRCDPISGHDNLYWYRRVMGKEIKFLLHFVKESKQDESGMPNNRFLAERTGGTYSTLKVQPAELEDSGVYFCASGQGPRNGYTFGSGTRLTVV.